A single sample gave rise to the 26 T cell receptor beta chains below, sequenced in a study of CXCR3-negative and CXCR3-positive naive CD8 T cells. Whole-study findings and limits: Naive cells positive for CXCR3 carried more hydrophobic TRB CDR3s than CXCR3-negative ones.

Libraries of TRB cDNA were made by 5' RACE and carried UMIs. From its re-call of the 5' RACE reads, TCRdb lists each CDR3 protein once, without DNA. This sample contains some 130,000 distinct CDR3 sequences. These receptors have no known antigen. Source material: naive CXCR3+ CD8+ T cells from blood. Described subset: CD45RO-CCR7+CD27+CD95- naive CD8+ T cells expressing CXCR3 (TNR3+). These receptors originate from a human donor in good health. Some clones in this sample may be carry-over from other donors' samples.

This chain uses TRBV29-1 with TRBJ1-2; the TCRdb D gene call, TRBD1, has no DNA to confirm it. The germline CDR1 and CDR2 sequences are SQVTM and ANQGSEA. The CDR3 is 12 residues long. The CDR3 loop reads CSVVPQVLGYTF. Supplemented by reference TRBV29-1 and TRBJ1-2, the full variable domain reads SAVISQKPSRDICQRGTSLTIQCQVDSQVTMMFWYRQQPGQSLTLIATANQGSEATYESGFVIDKFPISRPNLTFSTLTVSNMSPEDSSIYLCSVVPQVLGYTFGSGTRLTVV.

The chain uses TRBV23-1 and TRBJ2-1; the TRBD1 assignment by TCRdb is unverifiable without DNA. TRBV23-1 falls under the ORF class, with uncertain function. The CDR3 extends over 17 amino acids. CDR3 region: CASSRRDRGDNYNEQFF.

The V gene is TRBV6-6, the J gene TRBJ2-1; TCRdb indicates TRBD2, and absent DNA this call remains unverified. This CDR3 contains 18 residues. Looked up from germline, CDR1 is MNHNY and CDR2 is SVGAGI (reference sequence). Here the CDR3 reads CASSSGLAGAYSYNEQFF.

The CDR3 here is CSALSPTRVYNEQFF. The chain has TRBV20-1 and TRBJ2-1; absent DNA, TCRdb's TRBD1 call cannot be checked. The CDR3 runs to 15 residues. Germline-derived CDR1 and CDR2 are DFQATT and SNEGSKA (reference sequence).

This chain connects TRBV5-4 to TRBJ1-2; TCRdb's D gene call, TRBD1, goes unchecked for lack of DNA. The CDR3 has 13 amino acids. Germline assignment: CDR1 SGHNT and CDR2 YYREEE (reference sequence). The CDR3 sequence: CASSDRGNYGYTF.

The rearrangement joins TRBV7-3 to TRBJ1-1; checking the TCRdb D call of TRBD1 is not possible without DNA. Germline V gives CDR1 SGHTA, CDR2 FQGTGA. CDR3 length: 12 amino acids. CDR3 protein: CASSQKQEEAFF.

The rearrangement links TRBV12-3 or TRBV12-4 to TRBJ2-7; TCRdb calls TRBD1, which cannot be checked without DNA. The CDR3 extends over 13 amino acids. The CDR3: CASTATGQGEQYF.

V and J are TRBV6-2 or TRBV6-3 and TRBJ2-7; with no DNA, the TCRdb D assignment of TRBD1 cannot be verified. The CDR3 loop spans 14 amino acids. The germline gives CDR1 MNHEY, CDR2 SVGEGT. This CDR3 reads CASSYSGTIYEQYF.

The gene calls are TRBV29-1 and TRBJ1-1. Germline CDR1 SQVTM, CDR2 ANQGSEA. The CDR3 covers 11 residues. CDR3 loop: CSGRTNTEAFF.

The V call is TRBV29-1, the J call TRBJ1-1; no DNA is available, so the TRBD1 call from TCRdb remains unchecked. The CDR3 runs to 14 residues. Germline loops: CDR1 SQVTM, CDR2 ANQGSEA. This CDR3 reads CSATIGGTDTEAFF.

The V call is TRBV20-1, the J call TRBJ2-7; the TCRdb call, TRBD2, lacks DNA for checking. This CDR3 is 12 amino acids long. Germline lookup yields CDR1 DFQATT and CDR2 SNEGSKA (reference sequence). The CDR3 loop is CSARDIAYEQYF.

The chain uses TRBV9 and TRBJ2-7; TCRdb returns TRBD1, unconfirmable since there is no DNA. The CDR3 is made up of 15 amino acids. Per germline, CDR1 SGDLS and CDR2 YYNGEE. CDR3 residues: CASSGGQGASYEQYF. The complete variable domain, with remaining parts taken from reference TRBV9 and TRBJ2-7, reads DSGVTQTPKHLITATGQRVTLRCSPRSGDLSVYWYQQSLDQGLQFLIQYYNGEERAKGNILERFSAQQFPDLHSELNLSSLELGDSALYFCASSGGQGASYEQYFGPGTRLTVT.

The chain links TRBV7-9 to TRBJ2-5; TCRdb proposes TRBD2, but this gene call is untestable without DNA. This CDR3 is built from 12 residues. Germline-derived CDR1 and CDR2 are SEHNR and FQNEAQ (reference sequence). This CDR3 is CASSRTEETQYF.

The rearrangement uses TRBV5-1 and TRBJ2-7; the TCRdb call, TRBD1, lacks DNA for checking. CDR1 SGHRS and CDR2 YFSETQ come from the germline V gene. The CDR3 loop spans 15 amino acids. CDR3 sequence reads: CASSFGGTGELEQYF.

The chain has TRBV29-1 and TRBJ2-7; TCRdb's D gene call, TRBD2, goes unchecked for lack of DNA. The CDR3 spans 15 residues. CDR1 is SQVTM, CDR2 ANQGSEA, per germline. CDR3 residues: CSVVPTSGGEYEQYF.

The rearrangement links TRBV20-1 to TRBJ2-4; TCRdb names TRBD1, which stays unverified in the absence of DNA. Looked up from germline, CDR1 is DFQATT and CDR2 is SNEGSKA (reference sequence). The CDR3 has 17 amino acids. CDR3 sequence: CSARGTGDVWAKNIQYF.

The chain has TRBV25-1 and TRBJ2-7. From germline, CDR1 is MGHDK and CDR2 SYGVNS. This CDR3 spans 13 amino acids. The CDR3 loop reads CASSEFYTYEQYF.

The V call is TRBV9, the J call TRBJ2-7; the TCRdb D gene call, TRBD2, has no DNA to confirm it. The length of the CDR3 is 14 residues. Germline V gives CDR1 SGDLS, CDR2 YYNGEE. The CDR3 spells CASSIGDSSYEQYF.

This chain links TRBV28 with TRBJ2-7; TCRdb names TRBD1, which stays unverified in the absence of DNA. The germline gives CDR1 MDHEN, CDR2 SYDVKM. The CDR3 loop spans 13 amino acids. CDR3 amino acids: CASSFSGNWEQYF.

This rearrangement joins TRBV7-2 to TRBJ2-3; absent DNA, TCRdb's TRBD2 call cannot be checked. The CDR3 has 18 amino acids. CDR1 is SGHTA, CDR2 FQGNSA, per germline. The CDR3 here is CASSLVEVLAGATDTQYF.

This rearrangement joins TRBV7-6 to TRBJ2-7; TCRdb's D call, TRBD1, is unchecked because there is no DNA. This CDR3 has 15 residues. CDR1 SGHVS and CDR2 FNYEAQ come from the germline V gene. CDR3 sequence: CASRPTGGEFYEQYF.

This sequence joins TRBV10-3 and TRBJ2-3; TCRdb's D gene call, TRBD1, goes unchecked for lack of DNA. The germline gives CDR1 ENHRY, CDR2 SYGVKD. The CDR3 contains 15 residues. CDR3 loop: CAISDPGQSTDTQYF.

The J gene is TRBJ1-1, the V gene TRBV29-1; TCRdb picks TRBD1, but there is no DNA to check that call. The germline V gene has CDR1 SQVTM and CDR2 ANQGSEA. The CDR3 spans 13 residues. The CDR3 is CSVNRGGGEGAFF. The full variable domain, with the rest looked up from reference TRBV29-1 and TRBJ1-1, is SAVISQKPSRDICQRGTSLTIQCQVDSQVTMMFWYRQQPGQSLTLIATANQGSEATYESGFVIDKFPISRPNLTFSTLTVSNMSPEDSSIYLCSVNRGGGEGAFFGQGTRLTVV.

This CDR3 is CASSLYRTDTGELFF. V usage is TRBV5-1 and J usage is TRBJ2-2; lacking DNA, the TRBD1 call made by TCRdb goes unchecked. There are 15 residues in the CDR3. Looked up from germline, CDR1 is SGHRS and CDR2 is YFSETQ. Supplemented by reference TRBV5-1 and TRBJ2-2, the full variable domain reads KAGVTQTPRYLIKTRGQQVTLSCSPISGHRSVSWYQQTPGQGLQFLFEYFSETQRNKGNFPGRFSGRQFSNSRSEMNVSTLELGDSALYLCASSLYRTDTGELFFGEGSRLTVL.

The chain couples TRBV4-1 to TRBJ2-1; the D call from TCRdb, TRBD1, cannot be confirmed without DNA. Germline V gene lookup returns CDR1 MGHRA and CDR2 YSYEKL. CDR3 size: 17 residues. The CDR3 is CASSLTPPGPSYNEQFF.

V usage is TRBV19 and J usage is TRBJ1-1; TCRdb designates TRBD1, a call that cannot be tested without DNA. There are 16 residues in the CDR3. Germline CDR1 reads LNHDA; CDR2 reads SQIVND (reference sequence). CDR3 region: CASSPRTGAIYTEAFF.